This TCR beta chain emerged from a study of T cell responses to AZD1222 COVID-19 vaccine. As to this clone: What it recognizes is unknown.

Study-level findings and limits: Only a handful of AZD1222 recipients, six or seven in all, had baseline seropositivity. Regions 160-218 and 743-854 held dominance among vaccine-associated CD4 TCRs, which spanned spike. An increase in Spike-specific TCR breadth and depth was observed after two AZD1222 doses. Epitopes outside B.1.351 and B.1.1.7 mutated regions reportedly drew nearly half of spike TCRs.

Sequencing was performed with immunoSEQ multiplex PCR; in TCRdb, only in-frame clones are kept and a portion is missing. The table lists over 150,000 clones, 75% to 95% of them singletons, with about 1.4% in the top ten. V lost 6 bases to trimming and J lost 3 bases, with 9 bases between them. Germline V lookup: CDR1 MNHEY, CDR2 SMNVEV (reference sequence). This CDR3 has 13 residues. V gene TRBV27 combines with J gene TRBJ1-5; the D is unclear. This receptor was identified in an adult in good health. Sequences were derived from peripheral blood, sampled on day 0 of AZD1222 vaccination. The CDR3 loop reads CASRKRDNQPQHF. CDR3 coding DNA: TGTGCCAGCAGGAAACGGGACAATCAGCCCCAGCATTTT.